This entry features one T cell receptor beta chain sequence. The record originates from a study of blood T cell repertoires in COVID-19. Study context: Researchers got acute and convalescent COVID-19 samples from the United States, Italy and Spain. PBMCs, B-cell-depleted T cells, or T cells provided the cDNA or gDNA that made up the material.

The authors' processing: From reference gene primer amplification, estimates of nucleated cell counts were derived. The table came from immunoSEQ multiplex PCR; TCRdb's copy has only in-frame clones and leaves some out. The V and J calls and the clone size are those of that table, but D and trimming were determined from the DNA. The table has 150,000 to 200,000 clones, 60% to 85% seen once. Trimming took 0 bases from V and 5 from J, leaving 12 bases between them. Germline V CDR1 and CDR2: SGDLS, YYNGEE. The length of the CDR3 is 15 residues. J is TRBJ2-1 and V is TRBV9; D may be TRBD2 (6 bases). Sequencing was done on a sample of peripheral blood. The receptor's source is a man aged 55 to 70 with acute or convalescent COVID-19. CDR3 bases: TGTGCCAGCAGCGTAGAAGGACTACCCGACAATGAGCAGTTCTTC. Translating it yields CASSVEGLPDNEQFF.